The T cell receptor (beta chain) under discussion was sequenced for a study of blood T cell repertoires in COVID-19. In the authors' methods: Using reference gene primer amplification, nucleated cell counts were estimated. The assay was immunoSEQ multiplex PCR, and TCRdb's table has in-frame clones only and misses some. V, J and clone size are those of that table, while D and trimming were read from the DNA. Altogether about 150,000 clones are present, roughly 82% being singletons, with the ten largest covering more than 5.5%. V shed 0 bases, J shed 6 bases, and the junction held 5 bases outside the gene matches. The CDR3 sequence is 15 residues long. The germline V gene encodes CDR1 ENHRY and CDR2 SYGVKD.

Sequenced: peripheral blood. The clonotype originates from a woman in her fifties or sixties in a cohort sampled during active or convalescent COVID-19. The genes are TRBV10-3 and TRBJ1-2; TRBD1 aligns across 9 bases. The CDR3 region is CAISESPTGGDGYTF. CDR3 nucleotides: TGTGCCATCAGTGAGTCGCCTACAGGGGGCGATGGCTACACCTTC.